A selection of T cell receptor beta chains follows, all from one sample in a study of a mutant IDH1 vaccine in newly diagnosed glioma. This table comes from immunoSEQ multiplex PCR, and its TCRdb copy is limited to in-frame clones, with some not included. The table shows tens of thousands of clones, with approximately 80% occurring only once. These TCRs are of unknown antigen specificity. The source material was PBMCs, sampled from a glioma patient whose treatment included an IDH1 peptide vaccine. The receptors derive from a man aged 40-50 years with glioma. CDR3s include the opening cysteine and the closing phenylalanine or tryptophan. The D gene is left open where the match is weak. Where a row states a size, it is once, few, many or the class of an expanded clone; other rows omit it.

.	TRBJ1-1	TRBV5-1	.	TGCGCCAGCAGCCTAGCGGGGACACAAACTGAAGCTTTCTTT	CASSLAGTQTEAFF
.	TRBJ2-1	TRBV2	TRBD1	TGTGCCAGCACATCAGGGGGTCGATACAATGAGCAGTTCTTC	CASTSGGRYNEQFF
.	TRBJ1-5	TRBV5-1	.	TGCGCCAGCAGCTTGCGGGGGGACAATCAGCCCCAGCATTTT	CASSLRGDNQPQHF
.	TRBJ1-2	TRBV6-4	.	TGTGCCAGCAGAGCAGGGCCCGGGTATGGCTACACCTTC	CASRAGPGYGYTF
.	TRBJ1-4	TRBV5-1	TRBD1	TGCGCCAGCAGCTCGGGACAGGGAGTCGATGAAAAACTGTTTTTT	CASSSGQGVDEKLFF
.	TRBJ2-3	TRBV7-9	TRBD2	TGTGCCAGCAGCTTATACCGGGGGGGCACAGATACGCAGTATTTT	CASSLYRGGTDTQYF
.	TRBJ2-3	TRBV9	TRBD1	TGTGCCAGCAGCGTAGCAGGGGGCGAAGTAGATACGCAGTATTTT	CASSVAGGEVDTQYF
once	TRBJ1-5	TRBV6-1	.	TGTGCCAGCAGTCGGGGAGGAACAAACAATCAGCCCCAGCATTTT	CASSRGGTNNQPQHF
.	TRBJ1-1	TRBV5-6	.	TGTGCCAGCAGCTTGGCGTTGGGGGGAGGCACTGAAGCTTTCTTT	CASSLALGGGTEAFF
.	TRBJ2-2	TRBV10-2	.	TGCGCCAGCAGTTCGACGTCCACCGGGGAGCTGTTTTTT	CASSSTSTGELFF
.	TRBJ2-1	TRBV6-4	.	TGTGCCAGCAGTGACTCGGAAAGGCATGAGCAGTTCTTC	CASSDSERHEQFF
.	TRBJ2-5	TRBV29-1	.	TGCAGCGGGCTCGATCCGGGGACCCAGTACTTC	CSGLDPGTQYF
.	TRBJ1-6	TRBV6-5	.	TGTGCCAGCAGTCCCAGAGAAACCTATAATTCACCCCTCCACTTT	CASSPRETYNSPLHF
few	TRBJ2-2	TRBV19	TRBD2	TGTGCCAGTAGTTCAGGGACTAGCGGGCTCACCGGGGAGCTGTTTTTT	CASSSGTSGLTGELFF
.	TRBJ1-5	TRBV10-1	.	TGCGCCAGCCGGGGGTCGGGCAAGGGCAATCAGCCCCAGCATTTT	CASRGSGKGNQPQHF
few	TRBJ2-2	TRBV2	.	TGTGCCAGCAGTCGCGGGACCGGGGAGCTGTTTTTT	CASSRGTGELFF
few	TRBJ1-1	TRBV19	TRBD1	TGTGCCAGTAGTCCGTTGACAGGGGGCAACACTGAAGCTTTCTTT	CASSPLTGGNTEAFF
.	TRBJ1-1	TRBV2	.	TGTGCCAGCATGCCGACAGGAGGAAGTACTGAAGCTTTCTTT	CASMPTGGSTEAFF
once	TRBJ1-5	TRBV19	TRBD1	TGTGCCAGTAGAGGGGGACAGGGCGGCAATCAGCCCCAGCATTTT	CASRGGQGGNQPQHF
.	TRBJ1-5	TRBV6-6	.	TGTGCCAGCAGTGCCACAGGGAGGAATCAGCCCCAGCATTTT	CASSATGRNQPQHF
.	TRBJ1-1	TRBV7-6	.	TGTGCCAGCAGCTTTCAGTCATACACTGAAGCTTTCTTT	CASSFQSYTEAFF
.	TRBJ1-2	TRBV5-3	.	TGTGCCAGAAGCCCTACATCACACCAGGGGAGCTATGGCTACACCTTC	CARSPTSHQGSYGYTF
.	TRBJ2-3	TRBV9	.	TGTGCCAGCAGCGTAGACCGGGGGAGCACAGATACGCAGTATTTT	CASSVDRGSTDTQYF
.	TRBJ2-5	TRBV7-9	.	TGTGCCAGCAGTTTATACACGTGGCAGGGAAGAGAGACCCAGTACTTC	CASSLYTWQGRETQYF
.	TRBJ1-3	TRBV10-2	.	TGCGCCAGCAGTTTCCCAGGGCAGTCTGGAAACACCATATATTTT	CASSFPGQSGNTIYF
.	TRBJ2-3	TRBV15	.	TGTGCCACCAGCAGAGATCCCTTCGGGAGTGCAGATACGCAGTATTTT	CATSRDPFGSADTQYF
.	TRBJ2-5	TRBV19	TRBD1	TGTGCCAGCACCGGACAGGGGGAAAAAACGATCGTAGAGACCCAGTACTTC	CASTGQGEKTIVETQYF
.	TRBJ2-5	TRBV7-8	TRBD2	TGTGCCTCCGCGATTAGCGGGGGGGCCGGGGAGACCCAGTACTTC	CASAISGGAGETQYF
.	TRBJ1-4	TRBV7-9	.	TGTGCCAGCGGAAAAAGCTTGGTCGCGGATGAAAAACTGTTTTTT	CASGKSLVADEKLFF
.	TRBJ2-4	TRBV9	.	TGTGCCAGCAGCGCCAGGGCCTACAAAAACATTCAGTACTTC	CASSARAYKNIQYF
.	TRBJ2-7	TRBV5-1	.	TGCGCCAGCAGCTTACTAGAAAGGTCCGAGCAGTACTTC	CASSLLERSEQYF
once	TRBJ2-7	TRBV5-4	.	TGTGCCAGCAGCTTAGCGCGGGGTACCTACGAGCAGTACTTC	CASSLARGTYEQYF
.	TRBJ1-5	TRBV19	.	TGTGCCAGTAGTAATATGGGGGATCAGCCCCAGCATTTT	CASSNMGDQPQHF
.	TRBJ2-1	TRBV5-1	.	TGCGCCAGCAGCTTGGTCCAGGGCGGTGAGCAGTTCTTC	CASSLVQGGEQFF
medium-sized	TRBJ1-2	TRBV2	.	TGTGCCAGCAGCGGCGACTTTTATGGCTACACCTTC	CASSGDFYGYTF
.	TRBJ1-1	TRBV5-6	TRBD1	TGTGCCAGCAGCTTGGGGACAGGGGTTAACACTGAAGCTTTCTTT	CASSLGTGVNTEAFF
.	TRBJ1-5	TRBV19	.	TGTGCCAGTAGTACCATATATGGCAATCAGCCCCAGCATTTT	CASSTIYGNQPQHF
.	TRBJ2-5	TRBV9	.	TGTGCCAGCAGCGTAGGGGTAAGAGAGACCCAGTACTTC	CASSVGVRETQYF
.	TRBJ1-6	TRBV7-9	.	TGTGCCAGCAGCCAGACAGACTATAATTCACCCCTCCACTTT	CASSQTDYNSPLHF
.	TRBJ1-1	TRBV5-1	TRBD1	TGCGCCAGCAGCCCCCGACAGGGGTCGGACACTGAAGCTTTCTTT	CASSPRQGSDTEAFF
.	TRBJ1-2	TRBV7-9	.	TGTGCCAGCAGCCAAGATCCGACGAACTACACCTTC	CASSQDPTNYTF
.	TRBJ2-1	TRBV4-2	TRBD2	TGTGCCAGCAGCCAAGATCCTGGCGGGGGGGCCAACAATGAGCAGTTCTTC	CASSQDPGGGANNEQFF
.	TRBJ1-1	TRBV7-8	TRBD1	TGTGCCAGCAGCTATTCCCGGACAGGGCGTACGTCCACTGAAGCTTTCTTT	CASSYSRTGRTSTEAFF
.	TRBJ2-7	TRBV2	.	TGTGCCAGCAGTGACGGTCGCTACTTCTACGAGCAGTACTTC	CASSDGRYFYEQYF